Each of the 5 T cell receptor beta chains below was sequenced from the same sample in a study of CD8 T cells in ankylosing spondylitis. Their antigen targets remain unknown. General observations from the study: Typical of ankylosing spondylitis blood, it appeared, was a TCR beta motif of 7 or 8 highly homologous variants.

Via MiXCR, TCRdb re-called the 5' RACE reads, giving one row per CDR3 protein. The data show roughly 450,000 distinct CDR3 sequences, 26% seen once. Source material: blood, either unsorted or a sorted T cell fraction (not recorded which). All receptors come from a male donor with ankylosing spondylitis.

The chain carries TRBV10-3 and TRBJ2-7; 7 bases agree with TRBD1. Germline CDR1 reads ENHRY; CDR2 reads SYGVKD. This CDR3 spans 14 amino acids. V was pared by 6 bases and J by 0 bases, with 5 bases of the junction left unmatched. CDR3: CAISWTGDSYEQYF. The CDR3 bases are TGTGCCATCAGCTGGACAGGCGACTCCTACGAGCAGTACTTC.

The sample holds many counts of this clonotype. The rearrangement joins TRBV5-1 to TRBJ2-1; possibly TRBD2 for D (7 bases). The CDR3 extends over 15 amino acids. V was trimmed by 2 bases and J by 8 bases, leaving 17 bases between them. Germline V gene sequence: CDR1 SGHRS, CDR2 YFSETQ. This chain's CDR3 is CASSLEGRGMYEQFF. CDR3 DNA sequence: TGCGCCAGCAGCTTAGAGGGGAGGGGGATGTATGAGCAGTTCTTC.

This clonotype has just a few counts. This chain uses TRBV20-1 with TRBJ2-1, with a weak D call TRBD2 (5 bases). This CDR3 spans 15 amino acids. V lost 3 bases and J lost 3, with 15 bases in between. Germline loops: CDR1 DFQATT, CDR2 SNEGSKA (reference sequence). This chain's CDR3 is CSASPPERIYNEQFF. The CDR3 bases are TGCAGTGCTAGTCCCCCGGAGCGGATCTACAATGAGCAGTTCTTC.

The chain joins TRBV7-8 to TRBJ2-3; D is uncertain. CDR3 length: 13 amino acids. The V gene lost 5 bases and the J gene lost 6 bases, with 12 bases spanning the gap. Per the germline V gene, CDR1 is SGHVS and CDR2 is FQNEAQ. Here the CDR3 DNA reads TGTGCCAGCAGCCAGTCTAGGAAGGATACGCAGTATTTT. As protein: CASSQSRKDTQYF.

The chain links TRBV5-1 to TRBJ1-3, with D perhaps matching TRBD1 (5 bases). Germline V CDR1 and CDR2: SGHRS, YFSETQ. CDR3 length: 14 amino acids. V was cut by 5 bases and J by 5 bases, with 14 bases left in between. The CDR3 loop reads CASRPPGGRNTIYF. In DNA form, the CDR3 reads TGCGCCAGCAGACCCCCGGGGGGAAGAAACACCATATATTTT.